This TCR beta chain was obtained from a study of early T cells in non-severe SARS-CoV-2 infection. The TCR library protocol was used to attach unique molecular identifiers. These identifiers were attached to individual cDNA molecules. Each CDR3 protein gets one entry after TCRdb re-called the 5' RACE reads with MiXCR. The table shows about 56,000 distinct CDR3 sequences, with over 12% occurring only once. Germline-derived CDR1 and CDR2 are MNHNS and SASEGT. CDR3 length: 15 residues. Trimming shortened V by 1 base and J by 7 bases, and 16 bases separated the two germline ends. The sequencing used whole blood, collected at baseline. This receptor was taken from an adult who was a healthcare worker with PCR-confirmed SARS-CoV-2 infection or an uninfected control (not recorded which). The V and J genes are TRBV6-1 and TRBJ1-2, with D possibly matching TRBD1 (6 bases). In DNA form, the CDR3 reads TGTGCCAGCAGTGAAGGGGGGGCCTCTCCGCGTGGCTACACCTTC. Translated, it gives CASSEGGASPRGYTF.